Presented here are 9 T cell receptor beta chains from one specimen sequenced in a study of Ad26.COV2.S vaccination and SARS-CoV-2 variants. Clones were read by immunoSEQ multiplex PCR, and TCRdb kept only the in-frame ones, dropping some. The table has approximately 460,000 clones, roughly 87% seen once; the top ten hold over 1.5%. Described treatment: about 20 received Ad26.COV2.S at low or high dose, single or two shots; 5 received placebo; per-sample allocation not given. Specimen acquisition occurred on day 63 following the initial vaccine or placebo injection. Specimen: peripheral blood, collected in a trial of Ad26.COV2.S vaccine versus placebo. The receptors come from a person aged 18-60 years who received the Ad26.COV2.S COVID-19 vaccine or a placebo.

The gene calls are TRBV29-1 and TRBJ2-7; D unclear. From germline, CDR1 is SQVTM and CDR2 ANQGSEA. V was shortened by 5 bases and J by 3 bases, with 17 bases between the two germline ends. The CDR3 covers 14 residues. DNA for the CDR3: TGCAGCGTTTTGATTGGTGGGCGCCTCTACGAGCAGTACTTC. It translates to CSVLIGGRLYEQYF.

V gene TRBV5-1 combines with J gene TRBJ2-7; 10 nucleotides match TRBD2. The CDR3 length is 16 residues. The V gene end was trimmed by 0 bases and the J gene end by 0 bases; junction bases not matched to a gene: 3. Germline CDR1 and CDR2: SGHRS and YFSETQ. CDR3 in amino acids: CASSLELAGSSYEQYF. The CDR3 DNA reads TGCGCCAGCAGCTTGGAACTAGCGGGGAGCTCCTACGAGCAGTACTTC.

This clone was picked up one time. The V call is TRBV29-1, the J call TRBJ2-3, with a tentative D call TRBD1 (6 bases). The CDR3 runs to 14 residues. CDR1 and CDR2 from the germline V gene are SQVTM and ANQGSEA. The CDR3 sequence: CSSGQPWDEDTQYF. CDR3 nucleotides: TGCAGTAGTGGACAGCCTTGGGACGAGGATACGCAGTATTTT.

This clone was observed a few times. The chain couples TRBV11-2 to TRBJ2-7; D is perhaps TRBD1 or TRBD2 (5 bases each). Trimming pared 2 bases from V and 1 base from J, leaving 12 bases between. This CDR3 spans 15 amino acids. Per germline, CDR1 SGHAT and CDR2 FQNNGV. This CDR3 is CASSLLRGRSYEQYF. CDR3 DNA: TGTGCCAGCAGCTTATTGAGGGGACGGTCCTACGAGCAGTACTTC.

The V and J genes are TRBV5-1 and TRBJ1-2; the D is unclear. Germline CDR1 SGHRS, CDR2 YFSETQ. The CDR3 totals 15 residues. V dropped 4 bases and J dropped 5 bases, with 18 bases sitting between them. CDR3 DNA: TGCGCCAGCAGCCCGCAGTCCGGGAGCTTGTATGGCTACACCTTC. This encodes CASSPQSGSLYGYTF.

CDR3 in amino acids: CASSEFLRTEAFF. DNA of the CDR3: TGTGCCAGCAGTGAATTCCTCAGAACTGAAGCTTTCTTT. This chain links TRBV2 with TRBJ1-1, with D unclear. The CDR3 extends over 13 amino acids. CDR1 SNHLY and CDR2 FYNNEI come from the germline V gene. The V end lost 2 bases, the J end lost 5 bases, and 9 bases lay between the germline ends. The complete variable domain, with remaining parts taken from reference TRBV2 and TRBJ1-1, reads EPEVTQTPSHQVTQMGQEVILRCVPISNHLYFYWYRQILGQKVEFLVSFYNNEISEKSEIFDDQFSVERPDGSNFTLKIRSTKLEDSAMYFCASSEFLRTEAFFGQGTRLTVV.

This clone was observed a single time. The chain joins TRBV18 to TRBJ2-3, with D hard to call. CDR1 and CDR2 (germline): KGHSH, LQKENI. The CDR3 runs 13 residues. The V end was cut by 2 bases, the J end by 0 bases, with 3 bases between. The DNA for the CDR3 is TGTGCCAGCTCACCATACAGCACAGATACGCAGTATTTT. It is translated as CASSPYSTDTQYF. The entire variable domain, with the rest obtained from reference TRBV18 and TRBJ2-3, is as follows: NAGVMQNPRHLVRRRGQEARLRCSPMKGHSHVYWYRQLPEEGLKFMVYLQKENIIDESGMPKERFSAEFPKEGPSILRIQQVVRGDSAAYFCASSPYSTDTQYFGPGTRLTVL.

CDR3 amino acids: CASRTSGTVQFF. In DNA form, the CDR3 reads TGTGCCAGCAGGACTAGCGGGACTGTGCAGTTCTTC. J is TRBJ2-1 and V is TRBV27, with 11 bases fitting TRBD2. The CDR3 runs to 12 residues. Germline trimming cut 6 bases from V and 12 bases from J; bases unmatched to any gene: 4. Looked up from germline, CDR1 is MNHEY and CDR2 is SMNVEV (reference sequence).

This chain joins TRBV28 and TRBJ2-4; 7 bases line up with TRBD1. This CDR3 has 12 residues. Germline trimming cut 8 bases from V and 9 bases from J; bases unmatched to any gene: 7. Germline V gives CDR1 MDHEN, CDR2 SYDVKM. The CDR3 region is CASWGQLGIQYF. The CDR3 nucleotides read TGTGCCAGCTGGGGACAGTTGGGCATTCAGTACTTC. Filled out from reference TRBV28 and TRBJ2-4, the complete variable domain reads DVKVTQSSRYLVKRTGEKVFLECVQDMDHENMFWYRQDPGLGLRLIYFSYDVKMKEKGDIPEGYSVSREKKERFSLILESASTNQTSMYLCASWGQLGIQYFGAGTRLSVL.